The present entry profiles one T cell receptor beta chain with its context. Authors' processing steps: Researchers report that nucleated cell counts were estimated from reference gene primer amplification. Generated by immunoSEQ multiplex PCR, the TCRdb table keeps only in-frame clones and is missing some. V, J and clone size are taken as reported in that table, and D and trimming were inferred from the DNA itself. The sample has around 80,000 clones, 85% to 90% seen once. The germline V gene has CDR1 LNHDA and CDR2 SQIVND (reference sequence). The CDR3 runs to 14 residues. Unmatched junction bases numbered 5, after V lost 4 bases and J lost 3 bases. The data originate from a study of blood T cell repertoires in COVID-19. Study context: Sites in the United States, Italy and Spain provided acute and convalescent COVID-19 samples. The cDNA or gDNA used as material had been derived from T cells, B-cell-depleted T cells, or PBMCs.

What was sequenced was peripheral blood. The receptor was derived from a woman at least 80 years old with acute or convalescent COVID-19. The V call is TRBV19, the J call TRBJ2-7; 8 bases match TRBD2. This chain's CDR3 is CASSRGAGDYEQYF. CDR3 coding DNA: TGTGCCAGTAGTAGGGGAGCGGGAGACTACGAGCAGTACTTC.